The 19 T cell receptor beta chains given below trace back to one sample, sequenced in a study of CD8 T cells in ankylosing spondylitis. General observations from the study: Apparently characteristic of ankylosing spondylitis blood was a TCR beta motif (fewer than 10 highly homologous variants).

Their recognized antigens are unknown. TCRdb ran MiXCR on the 5' RACE reads and lists one entry per CDR3 protein. The data show about 440,000 distinct CDR3 sequences, 17% seen once. Sequenced: blood, either unsorted or a sorted T cell fraction (not recorded which). The receptors come from a male donor with ankylosing spondylitis.

There are a few counts of this clonotype. The chain uses TRBV11-2 and TRBJ2-7; 10 bases match TRBD2. The CDR3 covers 19 residues. The V gene's germline CDR1 is SGHAT and CDR2 FQNNGV. V gave up 0 bases and J gave up 0 bases; unmatched junction bases: 11. CDR3 bases: TGTGCCAGCAGCTTAGATTGGCTAGCGGGAGTCCCAAGCTCCTACGAGCAGTACTTC. It encodes CASSLDWLAGVPSSYEQYF. The full variable domain, with the rest looked up from reference TRBV11-2 and TRBJ2-7, is EAGVAQSPRYKIIEKRQSVAFWCNPISGHATLYWYQQILGQGPKLLIQFQNNGVVDDSQLPKDRFSAERLKGVDSTLKIQPAKLEDSAVYLCASSLDWLAGVPSSYEQYFGPGTRLTVT.

This chain uses TRBV6-1 with TRBJ2-3, with D possibly being TRBD1 (5 bases). Germline assignment: CDR1 MNHNS and CDR2 SASEGT. CDR3 length equals 14 residues. The V gene lost 6 bases and the J gene lost 3 bases, with 13 bases spanning the gap. CDR3 in amino acids: CASRGRVTTDTQYF. In nucleotides, the CDR3 is TGTGCCAGCAGGGGCAGGGTGACTACAGATACGCAGTATTTT.

This clonotype has more than one count but fewer than ten. This chain connects TRBV12-3 or TRBV12-4 to TRBJ2-3, with TRBD2 matching 9 bases. Trimming cost V 8 bases and J 0 bases; bases outside gene matches: 9. The length of the CDR3 is 16 residues. Written as DNA, the CDR3 is TGTGCCAGCGCCGACCCTAGCGGGGCGAGCACAGATACGCAGTATTTT. Translated: CASADPSGASTDTQYF.

This clonotype has a handful of counts. This rearrangement joins TRBV5-1 to TRBJ2-5; 10 nucleotides align to TRBD1. With V trimmed by 4 bases and J by 5 bases, 11 bases remained unmatched. Germline assignment: CDR1 SGHRS and CDR2 YFSETQ. This CDR3 region has 16 residues. The CDR3 region has the DNA TGCGCCAGCAGCATGCAACGACAGGGGGCGAAGGAGACCCAGTACTTC. It yields the protein CASSMQRQGAKETQYF. Based on the CDR3 plus reference TRBV5-1 and TRBJ2-5, the full variable domain is KAGVTQTPRYLIKTRGQQVTLSCSPISGHRSVSWYQQTPGQGLQFLFEYFSETQRNKGNFPGRFSGRQFSNSRSEMNVSTLELGDSALYLCASSMQRQGAKETQYFGPGTRLLVL.

This clonotype appeared many times. The chain links TRBV3-1 to TRBJ2-7; 7 bases align to TRBD2. Germline CDR1 is LGHDT and CDR2 is YNNKEL (reference sequence). V was pared by 5 bases and J by 6 bases, with 16 bases of the junction left unmatched. The length of the CDR3 is 16 residues. CDR3: CASSGTGRRTQGEQYF. In DNA form, the CDR3 reads TGTGCCAGCAGCGGGACCGGGAGGCGGACTCAAGGCGAGCAGTACTTC.

The rearrangement links TRBV12-3 or TRBV12-4 to TRBJ2-3; 11 bases are a match to TRBD2. CDR3 length: 15 amino acids. After removal of 6 bases from V and 6 bases from J, the junction contained 8 bases not matched to a gene. The CDR3 here is CASRRLAGSPDTQYF. Written as DNA, the CDR3 is TGTGCCAGCAGACGACTAGCGGGATCACCGGATACGCAGTATTTT.

This clonotype was observed many times. J is TRBJ2-2 and V is TRBV5-1; D is uncertain. In germline, CDR1 is SGHRS, CDR2 YFSETQ. Trimming pared 3 bases from V and 2 bases from J, leaving 11 bases between. This CDR3 contains 15 residues. The CDR3 loop is CASSSGRGNTGELFF. The CDR3 nucleotides are TGCGCCAGCAGCTCCGGACGCGGAAACACCGGGGAGCTGTTTTTT.

V usage is TRBV5-7 and J usage is TRBJ1-2; 8 nucleotides line up with TRBD1. TRBV5-7 is annotated as an ORF whose role is uncertain. With 1 base clipped from V and 5 bases from J, the junction kept 7 bases outside the gene matches. The CDR3 loop spans 15 amino acids. Written as DNA, the CDR3 is TGTGCCAGCAGCTTGTGTCCAGGGGGCGCTTATGGCTACACCTTC. Translating gives CASSLCPGGAYGYTF.

This clonotype has just a few counts. Written as DNA, the CDR3 is TGTGCCATCAGTAACAGGGGTGATTCACCCCTCCACTTT. As protein: CAISNRGDSPLHF. This chain connects TRBV10-3 to TRBJ1-6; TRBD1 matches 7 bases. Germline V gives CDR1 ENHRY, CDR2 SYGVKD. V lost 5 bases to trimming and J lost 8 bases; unmatched junction nucleotides: 3. There are 13 residues in the CDR3.

The chain has TRBV20-1 and TRBJ2-3; 10 positions match TRBD2. The germline V gene encodes CDR1 DFQATT and CDR2 SNEGSKA (reference sequence). Trimming removed 6 bases from V and 2 bases from J; junction bases left unmatched: 11. This CDR3 is 16 amino acids long. The CDR3 protein is CSAPSVLAGPTDTQYF. In nucleotides, the CDR3 is TGCAGTGCCCCCTCTGTACTAGCGGGGCCCACAGATACGCAGTATTTT.

This clonotype has more than one count but fewer than ten. V is TRBV20-1 and J is TRBJ2-7; D perhaps matches TRBD2 (6 bases). Germline V gene data show CDR1 as DFQATT and CDR2 as SNEGSKA (reference sequence). Trimming cost V 6 bases and J 3 bases, with 18 bases left between them. The CDR3 runs 14 residues. The CDR3 DNA reads TGCAGTGCGAAGGACGCCGGGAGATTCTACGAGCAGTACTTC. Amino acid sequence: CSAKDAGRFYEQYF.

This clonotype occurred many times. The chain joins TRBV7-9 to TRBJ2-1, with D possibly TRBD2 on 6 matching bases. There are 11 residues in the CDR3. Germline V lookup: CDR1 SEHNR, CDR2 FQNEAQ (reference sequence). V shed 5 bases and J shed 10 bases, with 9 bases lying between them. DNA of the CDR3: TGTGCCAGCAGCCCCCGGGGGGAGCAGTTCTTC. Residues: CASSPRGEQFF. The whole variable domain, remainder taken from reference TRBV7-9 and TRBJ2-1, is DTGVSQNPRHKITKRGQNVTFRCDPISEHNRLYWYRQTLGQGPEFLTYFQNEAQLEKSRLLSDRFSAERPKGSFSTLEIQRTEQGDSAMYLCASSPRGEQFFGPGTRLTVL.

V gene TRBV7-8 combines with J gene TRBJ1-1; D gene uncertain. V was shortened by 4 bases and J by 0 bases, with 6 bases between the two germline ends. Germline CDR1 and CDR2: SGHVS and FQNEAQ. This CDR3 spans 13 amino acids. This CDR3 is CASSSKVNTEAFF. DNA of the CDR3: TGTGCCAGCAGCTCAAAGGTGAACACTGAAGCTTTCTTT.

V is TRBV30 and J is TRBJ1-1; D unclear. CDR1 GTSNPN and CDR2 SVGIG come from the germline V gene (reference sequence). The ends were cut back, 3 bases at V and 4 bases at J, with 15 bases in the middle. This CDR3 comprises 14 residues. CDR3 sequence: CAWSLTRGSTEAFF. The CDR3 DNA reads as TGTGCCTGGAGCTTAACCCGGGGAAGCACTGAAGCTTTCTTT.

The chain carries TRBV6-1 and TRBJ1-6, with D hard to call. Trimming pared 10 bases from V and 5 bases from J, leaving 12 bases between. The CDR3 has 13 amino acids. Germline lookup yields CDR1 MNHNS and CDR2 SASEGT. The CDR3, as DNA: TGTGCCACCACCCGGGCGGATAATTCACCCCTCCACTTT. Its translation: CATTRADNSPLHF.

This clonotype has just a few counts. The CDR3 sequence is CASKGQSSYNEQFF. CDR3 sequence (DNA): TGTGCCAGCAAGGGACAGTCCTCCTACAATGAGCAGTTCTTC. V is TRBV25-1 and J is TRBJ2-1; TRBD1 matches at 7 bases. V shed 7 bases, J shed 0 bases, and the junction held 3 bases outside the gene matches. The CDR3 runs to 14 residues. The V gene's germline CDR1 is MGHDK and CDR2 SYGVNS.

The genes are TRBV29-1 and TRBJ2-5; 10 bases match TRBD2. The CDR3 sequence is 18 residues long. Trimming took 4 bases from V and 5 from J; bases not matched to a gene: 19. The germline gives CDR1 SQVTM, CDR2 ANQGSEA. The CDR3 sequence: CSVAVSSGRWGIRETQYF. CDR3 DNA sequence: TGCAGCGTTGCGGTCTCTAGCGGGAGATGGGGGATACGGGAGACCCAGTACTTC.

The CDR3 DNA reads as TGTGCCAGCAGTTTAAGCCGACCGGACTACCAGCCCCAGCATTTT. This codes for CASSLSRPDYQPQHF. This rearrangement joins TRBV12-3 or TRBV12-4 to TRBJ1-5, with D hard to call. This CDR3 region has 15 residues. The ends were cut back, 2 bases at V and 7 bases at J, with 15 bases in the middle.

This clonotype showed up just a few times. CDR3 nucleotide sequence: TGTGCCAGCAGCTTCGCAGGGGGCGGGGACACTGAAGCTTTCTTT. It encodes CASSFAGGGDTEAFF. The chain carries TRBV9 and TRBJ1-1; 8 bases map to TRBD1. This CDR3 has 15 amino acids. After removal of 4 bases from V and 3 bases from J, the junction contained 8 bases not matched to a gene. The germline V gene encodes CDR1 SGDLS and CDR2 YYNGEE.